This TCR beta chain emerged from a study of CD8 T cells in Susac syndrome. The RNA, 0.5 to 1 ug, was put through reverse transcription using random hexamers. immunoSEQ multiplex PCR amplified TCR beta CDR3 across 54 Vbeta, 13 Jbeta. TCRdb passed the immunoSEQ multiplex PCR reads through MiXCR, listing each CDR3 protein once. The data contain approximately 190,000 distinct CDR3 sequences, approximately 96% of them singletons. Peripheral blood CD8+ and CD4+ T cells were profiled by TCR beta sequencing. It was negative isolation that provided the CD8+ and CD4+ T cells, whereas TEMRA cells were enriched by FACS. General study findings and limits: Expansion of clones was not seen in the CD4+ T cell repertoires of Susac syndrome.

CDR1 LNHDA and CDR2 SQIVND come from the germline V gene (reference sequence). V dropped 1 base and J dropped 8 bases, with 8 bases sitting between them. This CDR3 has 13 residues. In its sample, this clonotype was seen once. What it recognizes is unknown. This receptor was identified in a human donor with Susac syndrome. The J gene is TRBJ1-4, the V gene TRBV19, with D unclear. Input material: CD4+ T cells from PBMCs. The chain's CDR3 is CASSIVLDEKLFF. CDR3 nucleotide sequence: TGTGCCAGTAGTATAGTCCTGGACGAAAAACTGTTTTTT.